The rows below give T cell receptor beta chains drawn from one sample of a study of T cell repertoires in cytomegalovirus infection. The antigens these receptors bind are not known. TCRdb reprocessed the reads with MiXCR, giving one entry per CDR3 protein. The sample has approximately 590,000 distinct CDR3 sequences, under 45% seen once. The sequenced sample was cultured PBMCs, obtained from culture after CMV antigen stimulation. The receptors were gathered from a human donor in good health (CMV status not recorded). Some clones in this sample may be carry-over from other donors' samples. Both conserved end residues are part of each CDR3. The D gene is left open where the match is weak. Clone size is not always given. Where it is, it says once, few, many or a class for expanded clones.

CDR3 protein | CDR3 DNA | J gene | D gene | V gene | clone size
CASTRKSGLAGGRNTGELFF | TGTGCCAGCACTAGAAAGTCGGGACTAGCGGGGGGCCGGAACACCGGGGAGCTGTTTTTT | TRBJ2-2 | TRBD2 | TRBV12-3/TRBV12-4 | NA
CASAREGSSYEQYF | TGTGCCAGCGCGCGCGAGGGCTCCTCCTACGAGCAGTACTTC | TRBJ2-7 | NA | TRBV7-9 | few
CSVEDGTGGGYTF | TGCAGCGTTGAAGATGGGACCGGGGGAGGCTACACCTTC | TRBJ1-2 | NA | TRBV29-1 | NA
CSARRGSPNTEAFF | TGCAGTGCTAGGAGGGGTTCACCGAACACTGAAGCTTTCTTT | TRBJ1-1 | NA | TRBV20-1 | NA
CASSLYRAQPQHF | TGTGCCAGCAGTCTCTACAGGGCCCAGCCCCAGCATTTT | TRBJ1-5 | NA | TRBV12-3/TRBV12-4 | few
CASSLAVRSGDNEQFF | TGTGCCAGCAGTTTAGCGGTCCGGTCGGGGGACAATGAGCAGTTCTTC | TRBJ2-1 | NA | TRBV12-3/TRBV12-4 | few
CANLRGFSGANVLTF | TGTGCCAACCTTCGGGGGTTCTCTGGGGCCAACGTCCTGACTTTC | TRBJ2-6 | NA | TRBV12-3/TRBV12-4 | NA
CASSLIGTGPEKLFF | TGTGCCAGCAGCTTAATAGGGACAGGCCCCGAAAAACTGTTTTTT | TRBJ1-4 | TRBD1 | TRBV7-9 | few
CASSFQRGGDTQYF | TGTGCCAGCAGCTTCCAGCGGGGGGGGGATACGCAGTATTTT | TRBJ2-3 | TRBD2 | TRBV7-2 | few
CASSRGPGTEAFF | TGTGCCAGCAGCCGGGGACCAGGTACTGAAGCTTTCTTT | TRBJ1-1 | NA | TRBV5-6 | few
CASHRGLRYNSPLHF | TGTGCCAGCCACAGGGGGCTTAGGTATAATTCACCCCTCCACTTT | TRBJ1-6 | TRBD1 | TRBV27 | NA
CASNFPGLALKNSYEQYF | TGTGCCAGCAACTTCCCGGGACTAGCGCTAAAAAACTCCTACGAGCAGTACTTC | TRBJ2-7 | TRBD2 | TRBV7-6 | NA
CASSQDRQYYNEQFF | TGCGCCAGCAGCCAAGATAGGCAATACTACAATGAGCAGTTCTTC | TRBJ2-1 | NA | TRBV4-1 | NA
CASSPFNTGELFF | TGTGCCAGCAGTCCTTTCAACACCGGGGAGCTGTTTTTT | TRBJ2-2 | NA | TRBV6-1 | NA
CASSFARYTQYF | TGTGCCAGCAGCTTCGCTCGTTATACGCAGTATTTT | TRBJ2-3 | NA | TRBV7-2 | NA
CASSFRGIHTDTQYF | TGTGCCAGCAGCTTTCGGGGGATTCACACAGATACGCAGTATTTT | TRBJ2-3 | NA | TRBV4-1 | once
CASSLEAGIGYTF | TGTGCCAGCAGCTTAGAAGCGGGGATCGGCTACACCTTC | TRBJ1-2 | NA | TRBV7-6 | few
CASSPEPHRTAGSYNEQFF | TGCGCCAGCAGCCCAGAGCCCCATCGGACTGCCGGCTCCTACAATGAGCAGTTCTTC | TRBJ2-1 | NA | TRBV4-3 | once
CASSPGQGHRGYTF | TGTGCCAGCTCACCGGGACAGGGGCACCGGGGCTACACCTTC | TRBJ1-2 | TRBD1 | TRBV18 | NA
CASSYVAGDTDTQYF | TGTGCCAGCAGTTATGTAGCGGGAGACACAGATACGCAGTATTTT | TRBJ2-3 | TRBD2 | TRBV6-2/TRBV6-3 | few
CASSYPGPKTDTQYF | TGTGCCAGCAGTTACCCGGGACCTAAAACGGATACGCAGTATTTT | TRBJ2-3 | NA | TRBV6-2/TRBV6-3 | NA
CASSPVGPLNEQFF | TGTGCCAGCAGCCCCGTTGGGCCTCTCAATGAGCAGTTCTTC | TRBJ2-1 | NA | TRBV7-2 | NA
CAISGTGGGQPQHF | TGTGCCATCAGTGGGACAGGGGGAGGGCAGCCCCAGCATTTT | TRBJ1-5 | TRBD1 | TRBV10-3 | NA
CASSGVRRGQETQYF | TGTGCCAGCAGTGGGGTCCGGCGGGGACAAGAGACCCAGTACTTC | TRBJ2-5 | NA | TRBV2 | once
CASSLKPGNEQFF | TGTGCCAGCAGCCTTAAACCGGGCAATGAGCAGTTCTTC | TRBJ2-1 | NA | TRBV6-5 | NA
CASSIRTGSYNEQFF | TGTGCCAGTAGTATTCGGACAGGGTCCTACAATGAGCAGTTCTTC | TRBJ2-1 | TRBD1 | TRBV19 | few
CASSWGQAEQYF | TGTGCCAGCAGTTGGGGACAGGCGGAGCAGTACTTC | TRBJ2-7 | TRBD1 | TRBV28 | NA
CASSLRRGLLYGYTF | TGTGCCAGCAGTTTGAGGAGGGGGCTACTCTATGGCTACACCTTC | TRBJ1-2 | TRBD1 | TRBV12-3/TRBV12-4 | NA
CASSPGQGGLSQHF | TGTGCCAGCAGCCCTGGACAGGGGGGGTTGTCCCAGCATTTT | TRBJ1-5 | TRBD1 | TRBV7-6 | NA
CASNPGTGSETQYF | TGTGCCAGCAACCCCGGGACCGGTTCGGAGACCCAGTACTTC | TRBJ2-5 | NA | TRBV7-2 | few
CASSQGGGLGEQYF | TGTGCCAGCAGCCAAGGGGGGGGGTTGGGCGAGCAGTACTTC | TRBJ2-7 | TRBD2 | TRBV4-2 | few
CASSWGQNTEAFF | TGTGCCAGCAGCTGGGGACAGAACACTGAAGCTTTCTTT | TRBJ1-1 | NA | TRBV7-2 | NA
CAISDSAGGPAVSTEAFF | TGTGCCATCAGTGACTCGGCCGGGGGGCCTGCGGTAAGCACTGAAGCTTTCTTT | TRBJ1-1 | NA | TRBV10-3 | NA
CASSQVQRGANEQFF | TGTGCCAGCAGCCAAGTCCAGCGGGGGGCTAATGAGCAGTTCTTC | TRBJ2-1 | TRBD2 | TRBV3-1 | NA
CASSLDSVQGYTF | TGTGCCAGCAGCTTAGACAGCGTGCAAGGCTACACCTTC | TRBJ1-2 | NA | TRBV7-2 | NA
CATSSYGGPQHF | TGTGCCACCAGCAGTTACGGTGGGCCCCAGCATTTT | TRBJ1-5 | NA | TRBV15 | NA
CASSTPGDATQYF | TGTGCCAGCAGTACCCCAGGGGACGCGACCCAGTACTTC | TRBJ2-5 | NA | TRBV12-3/TRBV12-4 | few
CSASMFVPQGYRSSPLHF | TGCAGTGCTAGTATGTTCGTGCCACAGGGGTATAGAAGTTCACCCCTCCACTTT | TRBJ1-6 | TRBD1 | TRBV20-1 | NA
CASSFSRGLAENEQYF | TGTGCCAGCAGCTTCTCTCGGGGGCTAGCGGAAAACGAGCAGTACTTC | TRBJ2-7 | NA | TRBV7-2 | few
CASSNRGGYGYTF | TGTGCCAGCAGCAACAGGGGAGGCTATGGCTACACCTTC | TRBJ1-2 | TRBD1 | TRBV7-8 | many
CASMVGVNTEAFF | TGTGCCAGCATGGTTGGGGTAAACACTGAAGCTTTCTTT | TRBJ1-1 | NA | TRBV7-2 | many
CASSGGGGGDEQFF | TGTGCCAGTAGTGGGGGGGGAGGGGGCGATGAGCAGTTCTTC | TRBJ2-1 | NA | TRBV19 | few